Listed below are T cell receptor beta chains from one sample, sequenced in a study of early T cells in non-severe SARS-CoV-2 infection. TCRdb redid the calling of the 5' RACE reads with MiXCR, one entry per CDR3 protein. Of tens of thousands of distinct CDR3 sequences listed, roughly 9.7% were seen once; the top ten hold under 9%. Sequencing used whole blood. Source of these receptors: an adult who was a healthcare worker with PCR-confirmed SARS-CoV-2 infection or an uninfected control (not recorded which). Both conserved end residues are part of each CDR3. A D gene is named only where the DNA matches it firmly. Some rows mark clone size as missing; the rest say once, few, many or name a class of expanded clone.

v_gene: TRBV29-1
abundance: few
j_gene: TRBJ2-3
d_gene: TRBD1
CDR3aa: CSVEFAGGTDTQYF
CDR3nt: TGCAGCGTTGAATTCGCAGGGGGCACCGATACGCAGTATTTT

v_gene: TRBV10-2
abundance: many
j_gene: TRBJ2-5
d_gene: -
CDR3aa: CASSDMVSTPQETQYF
CDR3nt: TGCGCCAGCAGTGATATGGTCTCCACCCCCCAAGAGACCCAGTACTTC

v_gene: TRBV27
abundance: many
j_gene: TRBJ2-3
d_gene: -
CDR3aa: CASSLTLNTDTQYF
CDR3nt: TGTGCCAGCAGTTTAACTCTGAACACAGATACGCAGTATTTT

v_gene: TRBV2
abundance: few
j_gene: TRBJ2-2
d_gene: -
CDR3aa: CASSQRGRGGAGELFF
CDR3nt: TGTGCCAGCAGTCAGCGAGGCAGGGGAGGTGCCGGGGAGCTGTTTTTT

v_gene: TRBV7-6
abundance: few
j_gene: TRBJ2-7
d_gene: TRBD2
CDR3aa: CASSLDLAGYEQYF
CDR3nt: TGTGCCAGCAGCTTAGACCTAGCGGGTTACGAGCAGTACTTC

v_gene: TRBV5-1
abundance: many
j_gene: TRBJ2-7
d_gene: TRBD2
CDR3aa: CASSLFPSGRGSSYEQYF
CDR3nt: TGCGCCAGCAGCTTGTTTCCTAGCGGGAGGGGTAGCTCCTACGAGCAGTACTTC

v_gene: TRBV6-4
abundance: many
j_gene: TRBJ2-1
d_gene: TRBD2
CDR3aa: CASSVVAGGFGEQFF
CDR3nt: TGTGCCAGCAGTGTGGTAGCGGGAGGGTTTGGTGAGCAGTTCTTC

v_gene: TRBV7-6
abundance: many
j_gene: TRBJ2-1
d_gene: -
CDR3aa: CASSGRSVSNEQFF
CDR3nt: TGTGCCAGCAGCGGACGCTCAGTTAGCAATGAGCAGTTCTTC

v_gene: TRBV5-6
abundance: many
j_gene: TRBJ2-7
d_gene: -
CDR3aa: CASSLPDGESYEQYF
CDR3nt: TGTGCCAGCAGCTTGCCGGACGGAGAAAGCTACGAGCAGTACTTC

v_gene: TRBV20-1
abundance: many
j_gene: TRBJ2-5
d_gene: -
CDR3aa: CSARDPFSSEETQYF
CDR3nt: TGCAGTGCTAGAGACCCCTTTAGCTCCGAAGAGACCCAGTACTTC

v_gene: TRBV29-1
abundance: -
j_gene: TRBJ2-1
d_gene: -
CDR3aa: CSVEAPKEFF
CDR3nt: TGCAGCGTTGAAGCCCCTAAGGAGTTCTTC

v_gene: TRBV29-1
abundance: many
j_gene: TRBJ2-5
d_gene: -
CDR3aa: CSVGTSYQETQYF
CDR3nt: TGCAGCGTGGGGACATCGTACCAAGAGACCCAGTACTTC

v_gene: TRBV3-1
abundance: many
j_gene: TRBJ1-2
d_gene: TRBD1
CDR3aa: CASSRGTGGDGYTF
CDR3nt: TGTGCCAGCAGCCGGGGGACAGGGGGCGATGGCTACACCTTC

v_gene: TRBV21-1
abundance: many
j_gene: TRBJ1-6
d_gene: -
CDR3aa: CASSLDNSPLHF
CDR3nt: TGTGCCAGCAGCCTCGATAATTCACCCCTCCACTTT

v_gene: TRBV15
abundance: many
j_gene: TRBJ1-3
d_gene: TRBD1
CDR3aa: CATSEIGTASGNTIYF
CDR3nt: TGTGCCACCAGTGAGATAGGGACAGCCTCTGGAAACACCATATATTTT

v_gene: TRBV15
abundance: few
j_gene: TRBJ1-1
d_gene: -
CDR3aa: CATSKTRGWRDEAFF
CDR3nt: TGTGCCACCAGCAAAACGAGGGGTTGGAGGGATGAAGCTTTCTTT

v_gene: TRBV12-3/TRBV12-4
abundance: many
j_gene: TRBJ1-2
d_gene: TRBD1
CDR3aa: CASSPRTGGFYGYTF
CDR3nt: TGTGCCAGCAGTCCTAGGACAGGGGGATTCTATGGCTACACCTTC

v_gene: TRBV11-2
abundance: -
j_gene: TRBJ2-1
d_gene: -
CDR3aa: CASSSPNRGEQFF
CDR3nt: TGTGCCAGCAGCTCCCCCAATAGAGGAGAGCAGTTCTTC

v_gene: TRBV5-1
abundance: many
j_gene: TRBJ1-1
d_gene: TRBD1
CDR3aa: CASSTPQGNEAFF
CDR3nt: TGCGCCAGCAGCACACCACAGGGGAATGAAGCTTTCTTT

v_gene: TRBV5-1
abundance: -
j_gene: TRBJ1-1
d_gene: -
CDR3aa: CASRAVVQGATEAFF
CDR3nt: TGCGCCAGCAGGGCAGTGGTACAGGGAGCCACTGAAGCTTTCTTT

v_gene: TRBV5-1
abundance: -
j_gene: TRBJ1-1
d_gene: -
CDR3aa: CASSLFLTDYTEAFF
CDR3nt: TGCGCCAGCAGCTTGTTTTTGACAGACTACACTGAAGCTTTCTTT

v_gene: TRBV7-9
abundance: many
j_gene: TRBJ2-5
d_gene: TRBD1
CDR3aa: CASSLGQGAVETQYF
CDR3nt: TGTGCCAGCAGCCTGGGACAGGGGGCAGTAGAGACCCAGTACTTC

v_gene: TRBV6-2/TRBV6-3
abundance: many
j_gene: TRBJ2-1
d_gene: -
CDR3aa: CASVRGRSSYNEQFF
CDR3nt: TGTGCCAGCGTCCGGGGGAGGAGCTCCTACAATGAGCAGTTCTTC

v_gene: TRBV20-1
abundance: many
j_gene: TRBJ2-3
d_gene: -
CDR3aa: CSASPPGTDTQYF
CDR3nt: TGCAGTGCTAGCCCCCCGGGCACAGATACGCAGTATTTT

v_gene: TRBV20-1
abundance: many
j_gene: TRBJ2-2
d_gene: -
CDR3aa: CSAERVQGTGELFF
CDR3nt: TGCAGTGCTGAGAGGGTGCAGGGTACCGGGGAGCTGTTTTTT

v_gene: TRBV24-1
abundance: few
j_gene: TRBJ2-3
d_gene: TRBD2
CDR3aa: CATGGREFSDTQYF
CDR3nt: TGTGCCACCGGTGGGCGGGAGTTTTCAGATACGCAGTATTTT

v_gene: TRBV2
abundance: many
j_gene: TRBJ2-2
d_gene: -
CDR3aa: CASSEGARGRAGELFF
CDR3nt: TGTGCCAGCAGTGAAGGAGCGCGCGGTCGAGCCGGGGAGCTGTTTTTT

v_gene: TRBV20-1
abundance: many
j_gene: TRBJ1-2
d_gene: -
CDR3aa: CSARRQVANYGYTF
CDR3nt: TGCAGTGCCCGGAGGCAGGTAGCTAACTATGGCTACACCTTC

v_gene: TRBV25-1
abundance: -
j_gene: TRBJ2-7
d_gene: -
CDR3aa: CASSENVDEQYF
CDR3nt: TGTGCCAGCAGTGAAAACGTGGACGAGCAGTACTTC

v_gene: TRBV13
abundance: few
j_gene: TRBJ2-7
d_gene: -
CDR3aa: CASSLEEEQYF
CDR3nt: TGTGCCAGCAGCTTAGAGGAGGAGCAGTACTTC

v_gene: TRBV7-8
abundance: many
j_gene: TRBJ2-7
d_gene: -
CDR3aa: CASSNSYEQYF
CDR3nt: TGTGCCAGCAGCAATTCCTACGAGCAGTACTTC

v_gene: TRBV28
abundance: -
j_gene: TRBJ2-1
d_gene: -
CDR3aa: CASRPTGSLQFF
CDR3nt: TGTGCCAGCAGGCCTACTGGGTCCCTGCAGTTCTTC

v_gene: TRBV30
abundance: many
j_gene: TRBJ2-3
d_gene: TRBD2
CDR3aa: CAWKASGVRTDTQYF
CDR3nt: TGTGCCTGGAAGGCTAGCGGGGTGCGCACAGATACGCAGTATTTT

v_gene: TRBV20-1
abundance: few
j_gene: TRBJ2-2
d_gene: -
CDR3aa: CSAPNVQESNTGELFF
CDR3nt: TGCAGTGCTCCCAACGTACAGGAGTCGAACACCGGGGAGCTGTTTTTT

v_gene: TRBV7-9
abundance: few
j_gene: TRBJ1-2
d_gene: -
CDR3aa: CASSLGSRGPSGGYTF
CDR3nt: TGTGCCAGCAGCCTCGGGAGCAGGGGACCCTCTGGGGGCTACACCTTC

v_gene: TRBV7-2
abundance: -
j_gene: TRBJ1-1
d_gene: -
CDR3aa: CASSLMRHLNTEAFF
CDR3nt: TGTGCCAGCAGCTTGATGAGGCACCTGAACACTGAAGCTTTCTTT

v_gene: TRBV5-1
abundance: many
j_gene: TRBJ2-7
d_gene: TRBD2
CDR3aa: CASSLVAGSSYEQYF
CDR3nt: TGCGCCAGCAGCTTGGTAGCGGGGAGCTCCTACGAGCAGTACTTC

v_gene: TRBV29-1
abundance: -
j_gene: TRBJ2-2
d_gene: -
CDR3aa: CSVEVSFPGELFF
CDR3nt: TGCAGCGTTGAAGTGAGCTTCCCCGGGGAGCTGTTTTTT

v_gene: TRBV14
abundance: -
j_gene: TRBJ1-2
d_gene: -
CDR3aa: CASTPSGARDGYTF
CDR3nt: TGTGCCAGCACGCCCTCCGGGGCGCGGGATGGCTACACCTTC

v_gene: TRBV29-1
abundance: many
j_gene: TRBJ2-5
d_gene: TRBD2
CDR3aa: CSVAATSGIKYF
CDR3nt: TGCAGCGTTGCGGCGACTAGCGGCATAAAGTACTTC